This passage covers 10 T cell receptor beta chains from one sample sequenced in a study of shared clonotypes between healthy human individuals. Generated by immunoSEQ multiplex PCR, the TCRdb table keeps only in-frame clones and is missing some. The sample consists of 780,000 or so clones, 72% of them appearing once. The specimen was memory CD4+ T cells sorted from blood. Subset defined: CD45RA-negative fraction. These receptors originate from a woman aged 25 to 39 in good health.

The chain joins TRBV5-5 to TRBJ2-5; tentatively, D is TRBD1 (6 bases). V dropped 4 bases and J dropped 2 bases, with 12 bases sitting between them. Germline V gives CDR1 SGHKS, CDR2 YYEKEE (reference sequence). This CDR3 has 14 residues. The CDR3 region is CASSNSRGQETQYF. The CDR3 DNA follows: TGTGCCAGCAGCAACTCCAGGGGTCAAGAGACCCAGTACTTC.

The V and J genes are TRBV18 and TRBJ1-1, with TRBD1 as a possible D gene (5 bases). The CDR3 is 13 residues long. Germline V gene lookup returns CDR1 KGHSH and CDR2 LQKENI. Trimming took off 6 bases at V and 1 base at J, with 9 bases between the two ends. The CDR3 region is CASSSTANTEAFF. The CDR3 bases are TGTGCCAGCTCTTCGACAGCGAACACTGAAGCTTTCTTT.

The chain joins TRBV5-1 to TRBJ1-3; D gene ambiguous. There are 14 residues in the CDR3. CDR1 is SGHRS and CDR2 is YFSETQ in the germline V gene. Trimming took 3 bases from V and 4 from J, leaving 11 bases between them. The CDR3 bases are TGCGCCAGCAGCTCGGGTGAAGAAGGAAACACCATATATTTT. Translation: CASSSGEEGNTIYF.

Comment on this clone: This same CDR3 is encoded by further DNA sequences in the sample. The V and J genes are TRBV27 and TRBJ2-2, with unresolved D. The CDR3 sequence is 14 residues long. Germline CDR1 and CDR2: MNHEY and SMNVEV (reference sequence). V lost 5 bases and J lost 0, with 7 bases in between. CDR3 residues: CASSLWANTGELFF. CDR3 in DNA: TGTGCCAGCAGTCTTTGGGCGAACACCGGGGAGCTGTTTTTT.

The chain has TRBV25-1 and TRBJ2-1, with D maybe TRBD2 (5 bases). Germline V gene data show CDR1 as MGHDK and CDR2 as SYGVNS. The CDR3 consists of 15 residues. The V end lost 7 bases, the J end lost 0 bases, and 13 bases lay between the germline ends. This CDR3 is CASISAASSYNEQFF. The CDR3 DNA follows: TGTGCCAGCATTAGCGCCGCGAGCTCCTACAATGAGCAGTTCTTC.

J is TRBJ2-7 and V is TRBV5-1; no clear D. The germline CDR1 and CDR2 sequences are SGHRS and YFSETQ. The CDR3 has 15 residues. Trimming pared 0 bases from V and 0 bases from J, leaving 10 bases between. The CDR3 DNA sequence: TGCGCCAGCAGCTTGGCCTTTGCGAGCTCCTACGAGCAGTACTTC. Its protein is CASSLAFASSYEQYF.

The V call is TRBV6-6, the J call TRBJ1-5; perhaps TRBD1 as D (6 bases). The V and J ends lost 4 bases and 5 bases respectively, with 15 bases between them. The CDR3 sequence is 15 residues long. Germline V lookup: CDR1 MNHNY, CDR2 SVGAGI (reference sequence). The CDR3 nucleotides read TGTGCCAGCAGTTTGAACAGGGTTAGGGATCAGCCCCAGCATTTT. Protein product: CASSLNRVRDQPQHF.

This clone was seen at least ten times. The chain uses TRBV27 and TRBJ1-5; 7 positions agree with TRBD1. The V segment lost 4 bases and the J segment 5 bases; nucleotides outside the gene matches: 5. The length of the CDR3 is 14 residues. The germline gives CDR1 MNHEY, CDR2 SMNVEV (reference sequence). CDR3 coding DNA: TGTGCCAGCAGTTACCAGGGGGGGGATCAGCCCCAGCATTTT. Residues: CASSYQGGDQPQHF.

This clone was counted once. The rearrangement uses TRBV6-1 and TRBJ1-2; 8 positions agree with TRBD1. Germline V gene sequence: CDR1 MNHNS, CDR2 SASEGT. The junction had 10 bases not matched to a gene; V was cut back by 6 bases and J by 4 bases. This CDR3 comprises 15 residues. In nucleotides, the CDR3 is TGTGCCAGCAGGGGGGACAGGAAGGGAACCTATGGCTACACCTTC. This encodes CASRGDRKGTYGYTF.

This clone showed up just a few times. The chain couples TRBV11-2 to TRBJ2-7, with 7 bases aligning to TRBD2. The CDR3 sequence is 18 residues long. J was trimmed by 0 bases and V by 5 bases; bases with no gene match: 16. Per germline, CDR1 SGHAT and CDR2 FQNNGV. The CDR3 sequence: CASSPLRASGPGSYEQYF. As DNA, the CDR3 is TGTGCCAGCAGCCCGTTGAGGGCTAGCGGCCCGGGCTCCTACGAGCAGTACTTC.